The following is a T cell receptor (beta chain) sequence with its context. The data derive from a study of T-cell reconstitution after alpha-beta-depleted transplantation in children. Unique molecular identifiers were incorporated during preparation of the TCRbeta library. A single record per CDR3 protein comes from TCRdb applying MiXCR to the PCR reads. The table records around 380,000 distinct CDR3 sequences, under 13% of them present only once. The sequencing used PBMCs from the stem cell graft donor, collected from the stem cell graft. This TCR was sampled from a human donor who donated a stem cell graft to a child with acute myeloid leukemia.

CDR3: CASSEVLSGLKEGEQFF. The CDR3 DNA reads TGTGCCAGCAGTGAAGTCTTGTCGGGTCTCAAAGAAGGTGAGCAGTTCTTC. The rearrangement joins TRBV6-1 to TRBJ2-1; D gene ambiguous. The V end lost 1 base, the J end lost 9 bases, and 22 bases lay between the germline ends. Germline-derived CDR1 and CDR2 are MNHNS and SASEGT. This CDR3 is built from 17 residues.